The 30 T cell receptor beta chains listed next were all sequenced from one sample in a study of metastatic and nonmetastatic thyroid tumors. Patients were all untreated before their thyroid surgery. TCRdb re-called the PCR reads via MiXCR. This table holds about 5,900 clones, 30% to 35% found once. Specimen: adjacent normal tissue. The receptors originated from a male donor with papillary thyroid cancer or a benign thyroid nodule (not recorded which). Some clones in this sample may be carry-over from other donors' samples.

With respect to this clone: This sample also contains other DNA sequences that code for the same CDR3. The rearrangement links TRBV6-1 to TRBJ1-5, with D uncertain. This CDR3 is 14 amino acids long. V lost 2 bases to trimming and J lost 4 bases, with 9 bases between them. CDR1 is MNHNS and CDR2 is SASEGT in the germline V gene. In DNA, the CDR3 is TGTGCCAGCAGTGAAAAATCGGCAAATCAGCCCCAGCATTTT. Residues: CASSEKSANQPQHF.

This chain joins TRBV7-8 and TRBJ2-2; TRBD2 aligns across 8 bases. The CDR3 runs to 16 residues. Germline-derived CDR1 and CDR2 are SGHVS and FQNEAQ. Trimming at V came to 3 bases and at J to 0 bases, leaving 3 bases not matched to a gene. The CDR3, as DNA: TGTGCCAGCAGCTTCCCTAGCGGGTCGAACACCGGGGAGCTGTTTTTT. Its protein product is CASSFPSGSNTGELFF.

The chain is built from TRBV6-1 and TRBJ2-7, with a tentative D call TRBD1 (6 bases). Per the germline V gene, CDR1 is MNHNS and CDR2 is SASEGT. Trimming pared 4 bases from V and 3 bases from J, leaving 10 bases between. There are 13 residues in the CDR3. The CDR3 coding sequence is TGTGCCAGCAGTGTGGACAGCTTCTACGAGCAGTACTTC. This sequence encodes CASSVDSFYEQYF.

This sequence joins TRBV5-6 and TRBJ2-7; 9 nucleotides match TRBD1. Germline values: CDR1 SGHDT, CDR2 YYEEEE. The CDR3 consists of 14 residues. V lost 4 bases to trimming and J lost 5 bases; unmatched junction nucleotides: 7. The CDR3 protein is CASSPGTGIHEQYF. The DNA of the CDR3 is TGTGCCAGCAGCCCAGGGACAGGGATCCACGAGCAGTACTTC.

V and J are TRBV14 and TRBJ2-7; perhaps TRBD2 as D (5 bases). The CDR3 contains 16 residues. Germline-derived CDR1 and CDR2 are SGHDN and FVKESK. Trimming took off 3 bases at V and 2 bases at J, with 17 bases between the two ends. CDR3 bases: TGTGCCAGCAGCCAGGACTTAGCAGGCAACCCCTACGAGCAGTACTTC. This codes for CASSQDLAGNPYEQYF.

This clone appeared a few times. The chain couples TRBV6-1 to TRBJ1-1; D gene ambiguous. Trimming removed 0 bases from V and 5 bases from J, with 1 base in between. The CDR3 is 11 residues long. Germline CDR1 is MNHNS and CDR2 is SASEGT. The CDR3 DNA reads TGTGCCAGCAGTGAAGCGACTGAAGCTTTCTTT. Amino acids: CASSEATEAFF.

The genes are TRBV12-3 or TRBV12-4 and TRBJ2-2; D is unresolved. The V and J ends lost 6 bases and 6 bases respectively, with 17 bases between them. The CDR3 extends over 15 amino acids. CDR3 region: CASSPGHSAAGELFF. CDR3 nucleotides: TGTGCCAGCAGCCCGGGTCATTCGGCGGCCGGGGAGCTGTTTTTT.

CDR3 coding DNA: TGTGCCAGCAGGGGGACAGGGGTTTACGAGCAGTACTTC. Protein: CASRGTGVYEQYF. The J gene is TRBJ2-7, the V gene TRBV27, with 10 bases lining up with TRBD1. Trimming took 6 bases from V and 4 from J; bases not matched to a gene: 3. The CDR3 spans 13 residues. Germline V gene data show CDR1 as MNHEY and CDR2 as SMNVEV (reference sequence).

Comment on this clone: It is unclear where the CDR3 begins or ends on the DNA, so no DNA is shown, and the CDR3 is as TCRdb lists it. The J gene is TRBJ1-6, the V gene TRBV6-2 or TRBV6-3; the table's D call TRBD1 went unverified against the DNA. The CDR3 spans 15 amino acids, including both terminal residues. Germline V gene data show CDR1 as MNHEY and CDR2 as SVGEGT. The CDR3 sequence is CARSVGVAPGAPLPF.

The CDR3 spells CSASAHGTSENYEQYF. CDR3 nucleotide sequence: TGCAGTGCTTCTGCCCACGGGACTAGCGAGAACTACGAGCAGTACTTC. The chain is built from TRBV20-1 and TRBJ2-7; 10 bases map to TRBD2. The CDR3 covers 16 residues. The V segment lost 5 bases and the J segment 3 bases; nucleotides outside the gene matches: 13. Germline CDR1 DFQATT, CDR2 SNEGSKA (reference sequence).

This clone has more than one count but fewer than ten. The V gene is TRBV20-1, the J gene TRBJ2-1; a possible D gene is TRBD2 (5 bases). The CDR3 sequence is 13 residues long. CDR1 is DFQATT, CDR2 SNEGSKA, per germline (reference sequence). Trimming removed 3 bases at V and 2 bases at J, with 8 bases between. The CDR3 coding sequence is TGCAGTGCTAGGGACTCAACCTACAATGAGCAGTTCTTC. As protein: CSARDSTYNEQFF.

By share of the sample, this clone is large. The genes are TRBV6-1 and TRBJ2-7; D gene unclear. Germline-derived CDR1 and CDR2 are MNHNS and SASEGT. The CDR3 contains 13 residues. The V and J ends lost 5 bases and 7 bases respectively, with 15 bases between them. The CDR3 sequence: CASSFYRGNEQYF. CDR3 nucleotides: TGTGCCAGCAGTTTTTATCGTGGGAATGAGCAGTACTTC.

This clone was observed a few times. V and J are TRBV14 and TRBJ2-1; 13 positions agree with TRBD2. Germline trimming cut 4 bases from V and 1 base from J; bases unmatched to any gene: 7. The CDR3 is made up of 18 amino acids. The V gene's germline CDR1 is SGHDN and CDR2 FVKESK. The CDR3 coding sequence is TGTGCCAGCAGCCCGGGACTAGCGGGACTAAGATCCTACAATGAGCAGTTCTTC. Translated: CASSPGLAGLRSYNEQFF.

The chain joins TRBV4-2 to TRBJ2-5; 13 bases match TRBD2. This CDR3 is built from 17 residues. Germline lookup yields CDR1 LGHNA and CDR2 YNFKEQ. The ends lost 2 bases at V and 5 bases at J; junction bases unmatched: 8. The CDR3 region is CASSQRTSGGGVETQYF. The DNA for the CDR3 is TGTGCCAGCAGCCAAAGGACTAGCGGGGGTGGTGTGGAGACCCAGTACTTC.

The CDR3 bases are TGTGCCAGCAGTGAAGGACAGGGGACTAACTATGGCTACACCTTC. Residues: CASSEGQGTNYGYTF. The V gene is TRBV6-1, the J gene TRBJ1-2; 8 bases line up with TRBD1. Unmatched junction bases numbered 1, after V lost 1 base and J lost 0 bases. Germline V gene data show CDR1 as MNHNS and CDR2 as SASEGT. The CDR3 is made up of 15 amino acids.

The chain couples TRBV9 to TRBJ2-5, with D uncertain. Per germline, CDR1 SGDLS and CDR2 YYNGEE. CDR3 length: 15 residues. Trimming removed 0 bases from V and 1 base from J, with 10 bases in between. This CDR3 reads CASSVVGRFQETQYF. The CDR3 region has the DNA TGTGCCAGCAGCGTAGTCGGCAGATTCCAAGAGACCCAGTACTTC.

The J gene is TRBJ1-6, the V gene TRBV6-1, with 8 bases fitting TRBD1. Germline values: CDR1 MNHNS, CDR2 SASEGT. This CDR3 spans 14 amino acids. J was trimmed by 7 bases and V by 7 bases; bases with no gene match: 6. This chain's CDR3 is CASTTGGYNSPLHF. CDR3 coding DNA: TGTGCCAGCACCACAGGGGGTTACAATTCACCCCTCCACTTT.

The chain joins TRBV7-2 to TRBJ2-3, with TRBD2 as a possible D gene (7 bases). Looked up from germline, CDR1 is SGHTA and CDR2 is FQGNSA. V lost 8 bases, J lost 6 bases, and 18 bases lay in between. The length of the CDR3 is 14 residues. The CDR3 here is CASGELGGGDTQYF. The CDR3 nucleotides read TGTGCCAGCGGCGAGTTGGGGGGGGGCGATACGCAGTATTTT.

This clone showed up just a few times. The J gene is TRBJ2-3, the V gene TRBV25-1; TRBD2 is a possible D gene (6 bases). The V end was cut by 3 bases, the J end by 2 bases, with 15 bases between. Germline CDR1 is MGHDK and CDR2 is SYGVNS. This CDR3 is built from 16 residues. For the CDR3, the DNA is TGTGCCAGCAGTGAGGAGGGGACGGTCTACACAGATACGCAGTATTTT. It is translated as CASSEEGTVYTDTQYF.

On this clone: One end of the junction is discordant with germline, which a read error may explain. V and J are TRBV6-1 and TRBJ2-1; the match to TRBD2 covers 9 bases. CDR1 MNHNS and CDR2 SASEGT come from the germline V gene. This CDR3 has 18 amino acids. The CDR3 DNA is TGCGCCTGCAGTGAAAACAGCCTCCGCGCAACTAGCGGGAATGAGCAGTTCTTC. This encodes CACSENSLRATSGNEQFF.

This clone was seen more than once but under ten times. The junction does not match germline at one end; this may be a read error. This specimen includes other DNA sequences encoding the same CDR3. The chain recombines TRBV7-3 with TRBJ2-3; the D is unclear. The V gene's germline CDR1 is SGHTA and CDR2 FQGTGA. The CDR3 runs to 15 residues. The CDR3 nucleotides are TGTGCCAGCGGCCCAGGTTACTTGGAAACAGATACACAGTATTTT. It translates to CASGPGYLETDTQYF. Combining the CDR3 with reference TRBV7-3 and TRBJ2-3 gives the whole variable domain GAGVSQTPSNKVTEKGKYVELRCDPISGHTALYWYRQSLGQGPEFLIYFQGTGAADDSGLPNDRFFAVRPEGSVSTLKIQRTERGDSAVYLCASGPGYLETDTQYFGPGTRLTVL.

This clone showed up just once. This chain uses TRBV20-1 with TRBJ2-7; 7 positions match TRBD2. Unmatched junction bases numbered 15, after V lost 6 bases and J lost 7 bases. Germline V gives CDR1 DFQATT, CDR2 SNEGSKA (reference sequence). This CDR3 region has 14 residues. The CDR3: CSATGLDPIGEQYF. The CDR3 DNA follows: TGCAGTGCCACAGGACTAGATCCCATCGGGGAGCAGTACTTC.

This clone was detected a few times. This sequence joins TRBV9 and TRBJ2-1; a weak D match, TRBD2 (6 bases). This CDR3 spans 15 amino acids. From germline, CDR1 is SGDLS and CDR2 YYNGEE. V was cut by 0 bases and J by 7 bases, with 14 bases left in between. DNA for the CDR3: TGTGCCAGCAGCGTAGGTGGTAGCGGCCTTAATGAGCAGTTCTTC. This translates into CASSVGGSGLNEQFF.

The chain couples TRBV28 to TRBJ2-5, with D possibly being TRBD1 (6 bases). The germline V gene encodes CDR1 MDHEN and CDR2 SYDVKM. V lost 8 bases and J lost 1, with 8 bases in between. CDR3 length: 12 amino acids. CDR3 coding DNA: TGTGCCAGCGGGACATTCCAAGAGACCCAGTACTTC. Its translation is CASGTFQETQYF.

The genes are TRBV7-3 and TRBJ2-6, with D perhaps given as TRBD1 or TRBD2 (6 bases each). Germline V CDR1 and CDR2: SGHTA, FQGTGA. This CDR3 spans 16 amino acids. V was shortened by 10 bases and J by 10 bases, with 26 bases between the two germline ends. The CDR3 nucleotides are TGTGCCATCAGTCGCGGGACACTCTCTGGGTCTAACGTCCTGACTTTC. Translated: CAISRGTLSGSNVLTF.

Relative to its sample, this clone is large. This chain links TRBV7-3 with TRBJ2-7; D not certain. V shed 0 bases and J shed 6 bases, with 9 bases lying between them. CDR3 length: 13 residues. Germline-derived CDR1 and CDR2 are SGHTA and FQGTGA. CDR3 sequence: CASSLTPLTEQYF. The CDR3 DNA sequence: TGTGCCAGCAGCTTAACCCCCTTAACCGAGCAGTACTTC.

V gene TRBV5-5 combines with J gene TRBJ1-5; D unclear. The CDR3 is 13 residues long. In germline, CDR1 is SGHKS, CDR2 YYEKEE (reference sequence). Trimming took off 3 bases at V and 6 bases at J, with 10 bases between the two ends. The CDR3 DNA follows: TGTGCCAGCAGCTCACGGGGAACTCAGCCCCAGCATTTT. Translating gives CASSSRGTQPQHF.

V and J are TRBV28 and TRBJ1-5; D possibly corresponds to TRBD1 (5 bases). V was pared by 6 bases and J by 7 bases, with 16 bases between. The germline gives CDR1 MDHEN, CDR2 SYDVKM. The CDR3 consists of 14 residues. CDR3: CASRRPGEAQPQHF. As DNA, the CDR3 is TGTGCCAGCAGGCGGCCGGGGGAGGCACAGCCCCAGCATTTT.

Comment on this clone: A read error may account for a junction end that differs from germline. The chain joins TRBV12-5 to TRBJ2-2; either TRBD1 or TRBD2 may supply D (5 bases each). Germline CDR1 reads LGHNT; CDR2 reads FRNRAP. This CDR3 is built from 14 residues. The DNA for the CDR3 is TGTGCTAGTGGATCGGGGCTGAAGTCCGGGGAGCTGCTTTTT. It encodes CASGSGLKSGELLF.

This clone was seen a few times. The gene calls are TRBV7-2 and TRBJ1-2; no clear D. CDR1 and CDR2 from the germline V gene are SGHTA and FQGNSA. The V end lost 5 bases, the J end lost 0 bases, and 7 bases lay between the germline ends. This CDR3 is built from 13 residues. DNA for the CDR3: TGTGCCAGCAGCCAGACAACTAACTATGGCTACACCTTC. This gives the protein CASSQTTNYGYTF.